These 3 T cell receptor beta chains share one sample of origin, sequenced in a study of vaccination and CD4 T cells after COVID-19. The Oncomine TCR Beta short-read assay sequenced DNA from cultured CD4+ T cells. TCRdb recomputed calls from the PCR reads with MiXCR, one row per CDR3 protein. Among around 10,000 distinct CDR3 sequences listed, approximately 41% were seen once. These TCRs' antigens remain unknown. Stated treatment: roughly 10-day PBMC culture with coronavirus spike peptide pools or control peptides (ViraFEST assay). The sample taken for sequencing was CD4+ T cells from blood, cultured in vitro. These receptors were taken from a human donor who had recovered from COVID-19.

About this clonotype itself: A read error may account for a junction end that differs from germline. This chain joins TRBV11-3 and TRBJ1-1; weak D call: TRBD1 (6 bases). Per germline, CDR1 SGHNT and CDR2 YENEEA. This CDR3 comprises 19 residues. The CDR3 region has the DNA TGTGCCAGCAGCTTAATTAGAGTAAGAGGGACACTTGAGACGGACGGAGCTTCCTTT. Its translation is CASSLIRVRGTLETDGASF.

This clonotype has more than one count but fewer than ten. The gene calls are TRBV6-4 and TRBJ2-2, with 11 bases identical to TRBD1. CDR3 length equals 15 residues. In germline, CDR1 is MRHNA, CDR2 SNTAGT. With V trimmed by 3 bases and J by 3 bases, 0 bases remained unmatched. This CDR3 reads CASSEGQGDTGELFF. CDR3 in DNA: TGTGCCAGCAGTGAGGGACAGGGGGACACCGGGGAGCTGTTTTTT.

The sample holds a few counts of this clonotype. J is TRBJ2-3 and V is TRBV20-1; D unresolved. With 5 bases removed from V and 3 bases from J, the gap between germline ends came to 12 bases. Germline CDR1 and CDR2: DFQATT and SNEGSKA (reference sequence). The CDR3 is made up of 13 amino acids. Written as DNA, the CDR3 is TGCAGTGCTCCGATCATCGGAACAGATACGCAGTATTTT. Protein product: CSAPIIGTDTQYF.